The rows below give T cell receptor beta chains drawn from one sample of a study of long-term antiretroviral therapy in people with HIV. Assay used: immunoSEQ multiplex PCR; TCRdb lists only in-frame clones, some missing. The sample includes 20,000 to 25,000 clones, about four fifths of them seen just once. Source: unsorted PBMCs, taken 0.3 years after starting antiretroviral therapy. Receptors originate from a man over 45 with HIV. The CDR3 runs from the conserved cysteine through the conserved F or W.

CDR3 protein: CAISESTPGIEQYF; J gene: TRBJ2-7; V gene: TRBV10-3
CDR3 protein: CASSLPISDEQFF; J gene: TRBJ2-1; V gene: TRBV7-9
CDR3 protein: CASSLSIGGVKLFF; J gene: TRBJ1-4; V gene: TRBV7-8
CDR3 protein: CASSLTSPVRTGELFF; J gene: TRBJ2-2; V gene: TRBV4-1
CDR3 protein: CASSLGLAVTDTQYF; J gene: TRBJ2-3; V gene: TRBV11-2
CDR3 protein: CASSLSRTGNTEAFF; J gene: TRBJ1-1; V gene: TRBV27
CDR3 protein: CASSLDSNTEAFF; J gene: TRBJ1-1; V gene: TRBV5-4
CDR3 protein: CASSLEGRGVPGELFF; J gene: TRBJ2-2; V gene: TRBV5-4
CDR3 protein: CSTAWAGGGNEQFF; J gene: TRBJ2-1; V gene: TRBV29-1
CDR3 protein: CASSALRGAGAEAFF; J gene: TRBJ1-1; V gene: TRBV5-1
CDR3 protein: CASSSGRREQYF; J gene: TRBJ2-7; V gene: TRBV11-2
CDR3 protein: CASSLAVGDEQYF; J gene: TRBJ2-7; V gene: TRBV5-6
CDR3 protein: CATSRGPDTQYF; J gene: TRBJ2-3; V gene: TRBV15
CDR3 protein: CASSLAGGQETQYF; J gene: TRBJ2-5; V gene: TRBV7-9
CDR3 protein: CASSLSGGTDTQYF; J gene: TRBJ2-3; V gene: TRBV7-9
CDR3 protein: CASSYLGQAFYEQYF; J gene: TRBJ2-7; V gene: TRBV6-5
CDR3 protein: CASSRQGATYEQYF; J gene: TRBJ2-7; V gene: TRBV6-5
CDR3 protein: CASSRPGQGTHEQYF; J gene: TRBJ2-7; V gene: TRBV7-2
CDR3 protein: CASSSGQGLNQPQHF; J gene: TRBJ1-5; V gene: TRBV28
CDR3 protein: CASSQGDLAGDLSTDTQYF; J gene: TRBJ2-3; V gene: TRBV4-3
CDR3 protein: CASSYGRATDTQYF; J gene: TRBJ2-3; V gene: TRBV6-6
CDR3 protein: CASSLRDIEKLFF; J gene: TRBJ1-4; V gene: TRBV19
CDR3 protein: CASREQLNSYEQYF; J gene: TRBJ2-7; V gene: TRBV7-2
CDR3 protein: CASSLEGDTQYF; J gene: TRBJ2-3; V gene: TRBV7-9
CDR3 protein: CASIHEDRGSNNEQFF; J gene: TRBJ2-1; V gene: TRBV7-9
CDR3 protein: CASSPGISGANVLTF; J gene: TRBJ2-6; V gene: TRBV18
CDR3 protein: CASSPYLATTYEQYF; J gene: TRBJ2-7; V gene: TRBV7-9
CDR3 protein: CASSIIIESRSGYTF; J gene: TRBJ1-2; V gene: TRBV19
CDR3 protein: CASSQSAGVAGTQYF; J gene: TRBJ2-5; V gene: TRBV4-1
CDR3 protein: CSVENKAGGSYNEQFF; J gene: TRBJ2-1; V gene: TRBV29-1
CDR3 protein: CASSLTQGVGYTF; J gene: TRBJ1-2; V gene: TRBV18
CDR3 protein: CASSLGRGGGEDTQYF; J gene: TRBJ2-3; V gene: TRBV7-9
CDR3 protein: CASSQYLIIAGAPGDEQFF; J gene: TRBJ2-1; V gene: TRBV4-3
CDR3 protein: CAWSVTVYYGYTF; J gene: TRBJ1-2; V gene: TRBV30
CDR3 protein: CASSQPAGLSSGNTIYF; J gene: TRBJ1-3; V gene: TRBV23-1
CDR3 protein: CASRRGRDYEQYF; J gene: TRBJ2-7; V gene: TRBV2
CDR3 protein: CASSEERNLGYEQYF; J gene: TRBJ2-7; V gene: TRBV6-1
CDR3 protein: CASSIYIDNEQFF; J gene: TRBJ2-1; V gene: TRBV19
CDR3 protein: CASSPDRGSNVLTF; J gene: TRBJ2-6; V gene: TRBV7-3
CDR3 protein: CASSYTGLTYEQYF; J gene: TRBJ2-7; V gene: TRBV7-9
CDR3 protein: CASSHRSGKIYEQYF; J gene: TRBJ2-7; V gene: TRBV14
CDR3 protein: CASSLGSGYNYGYTF; J gene: TRBJ1-2; V gene: TRBV7-2
CDR3 protein: CASSQDLIGESGTGDEQFF; J gene: TRBJ2-1; V gene: TRBV4-3
CDR3 protein: CASSYRIGTRSSYEQYF; J gene: TRBJ2-7; V gene: TRBV7-9
CDR3 protein: CASSTRGGGGYETQYF; J gene: TRBJ2-5; V gene: TRBV11-2
CDR3 protein: CATRGGGNTKNIQYF; J gene: TRBJ2-4; V gene: TRBV27